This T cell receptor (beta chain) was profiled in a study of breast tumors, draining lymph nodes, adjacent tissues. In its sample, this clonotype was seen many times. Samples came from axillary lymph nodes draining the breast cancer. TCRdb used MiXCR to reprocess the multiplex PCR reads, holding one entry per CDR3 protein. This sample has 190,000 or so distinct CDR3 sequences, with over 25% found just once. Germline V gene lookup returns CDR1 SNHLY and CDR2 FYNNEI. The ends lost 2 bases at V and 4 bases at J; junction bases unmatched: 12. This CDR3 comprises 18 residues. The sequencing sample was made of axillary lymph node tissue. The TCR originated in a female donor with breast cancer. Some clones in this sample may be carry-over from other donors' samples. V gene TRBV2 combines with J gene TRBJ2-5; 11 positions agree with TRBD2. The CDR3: CASSELRGSGRAGETQYF. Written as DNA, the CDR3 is TGTGCCAGCAGTGAACTTCGCGGTAGCGGGAGGGCCGGAGAGACCCAGTACTTC.